This TCR beta chain comes out of a study of cytomegalovirus exposure and HLA in healthy donors. PCR employed 60 Vbeta and 13 Jbeta primers. Libraries were prepared by immunoSEQ multiplex PCR; TCRdb keeps only in-frame clonotypes and omits some of them. The sample records about 120,000 clones, around 82% being singletons. This CDR3 has 13 amino acids. V was clipped by 5 bases and J by 5 bases, with 9 bases between them. CDR1 and CDR2 (germline): KGHSH, LQKENI. Input material: PBMCs. The chain recombines TRBV18 with TRBJ2-2, with D hard to call. This clonotype was obtained from a woman younger than 45 in good health and CMV-seropositive. The CDR3 sequence: CASSRGATGELFF. The CDR3 DNA reads TGTGCCAGCTCAAGAGGAGCAACCGGGGAGCTGTTTTTT. Full variable domain (rest looked up from reference TRBV18 and TRBJ2-2): NAGVMQNPRHLVRRRGQEARLRCSPMKGHSHVYWYRQLPEEGLKFMVYLQKENIIDESGMPKERFSAEFPKEGPSILRIQQVVRGDSAAYFCASSRGATGELFFGEGSRLTVL.